This record concerns one TCR beta chain sequence. What it recognizes is unknown. Sample time point: pre-sensitization, week 0. The treatment here: therapeutic diphenylcyclopropenone sensitization with weekly scalp DPC. The data derive from a study of human T cells and chemical hapten exposure. Study details: Predominantly women, the patients had alopecia areata, totalis or universalis. Notes on the study in general: No alteration of TCRs above 1 in 1000 frequency was seen with DPC sensitization.

The CDR3 is 13 residues long. Germline-derived CDR1 and CDR2 are SGHRS and YFSETQ. The V and J ends lost 3 bases and 5 bases, in that order; junction bases with no gene match: 4. TCRdb itself ran the RACE reads through MiXCR, one entry per CDR3 protein. The sample has fewer than 200,000 distinct CDR3 sequences; nearly 30% are singletons. This sequence joins TRBV5-1 and TRBJ2-7; 8 nucleotides agree with TRBD1. This material consisted of whole blood, taken in connection with sensitization to the hapten diphenylcyclopropenone (DPC). This receptor was identified in a woman aged 25 to 39 with alopecia areata. Some clones in this sample may be carry-over from other donors' samples. The CDR3 loop is CASSWTGSDEQYF. The CDR3 DNA sequence: TGCGCCAGCAGCTGGACAGGGTCCGACGAGCAGTACTTC.